This TCR beta chain appears in the sequencing data of a study of T cell responses to AZD1222 COVID-19 vaccine. The table came from immunoSEQ multiplex PCR; TCRdb's copy has only in-frame clones and leaves some out. The sample includes tens of thousands of clones, around 93% of them seen just once. There are 11 residues in the CDR3. V was shortened by 5 bases and J by 8 bases, with 9 bases between the two germline ends. CDR1 MGHDK and CDR2 SYGVNS come from the germline V gene. The TCR sequence derives from an adult who received the AZD1222 COVID-19 vaccine. V is TRBV25-1 and J is TRBJ1-2; no clear D gene. The specimen comprised peripheral blood, sampled 28 days after the second AZD1222 dose. Here the CDR3 reads CASSLGEGYTF. CDR3 nucleotide sequence: TGTGCCAGCAGTCTCGGGGAGGGCTACACCTTC.